The rows below give T cell receptor beta chains drawn from one sample of a study of vaccination effects on CD4 cells after COVID-19. No cognate antigen is known for these TCRs. Clones were sequenced by immunoSEQ multiplex PCR, and TCRdb holds only the in-frame ones, with some missing. The sample records around 32,000 clones, 72% being singletons. Sample: CD4+ T cells from PBMCs cultured with HCoV-229E spike peptides, taken after COVID-19 vaccination. The source is a human donor who received a COVID-19 vaccine. The CDR3 runs from the conserved cysteine through the conserved F or W. The D gene is left open where the match is weak. Some rows have no size entry. The others give once, few or many, or a class for an expanded clone.

CASSQDNQGNQKNIQYF	TGCGCCAGCAGCCAAGACAACCAGGGGAATCAGAAAAACATTCAGTACTTC	NA	TRBV4-1	TRBJ2-4	few
CAWRDRGSEQYF	TGTGCCTGGAGGGACAGGGGGAGTGAGCAGTACTTC	TRBD1	TRBV30	TRBJ2-7	NA
CASSPDSRYGYTF	TGTGCCAGCAGCCCAGACAGCCGATATGGCTACACCTTC	NA	TRBV12-3/TRBV12-4	TRBJ1-2	NA
CASSLGQGKETQYF	TGTGCCAGCAGCCTGGGACAGGGAAAAGAGACCCAGTACTTC	TRBD1	TRBV11-2	TRBJ2-5	NA
CSAAMSYGYTF	TGCAGTGCTGCGATGTCCTATGGCTACACCTTC	NA	TRBV20-1	TRBJ1-2	NA
CASSYRGWENTEAFF	TGTGCCAGCAGCTACAGGGGATGGGAGAACACTGAAGCTTTCTTT	NA	TRBV21-1	TRBJ1-1	NA
CASSEEGGLGAFF	TGTGCCAGCAGTGAAGAGGGGGGATTAGGAGCTTTCTTT	NA	TRBV6-1	TRBJ1-1	NA
CASRRLAGGGETQYF	TGTGCCAGCAGGAGACTAGCGGGAGGAGGGGAGACCCAGTACTTC	TRBD2	TRBV7-9	TRBJ2-5	NA
CATSRDLVETDTQYF	TGTGCCACCAGCAGAGATTTGGTCGAGACAGATACGCAGTATTTT	NA	TRBV15	TRBJ2-3	NA
CASLRQGRDYTF	TGTGCCAGCCTTAGACAGGGAAGGGACTACACCTTC	TRBD1	TRBV28	TRBJ1-2	NA
CASSELSGNSPLHF	TGTGCCAGCAGTGAGTTATCCGGGAATTCACCCCTCCACTTT	NA	TRBV6-4	TRBJ1-6	NA
CAWGMYGYTF	TGTGCCTGGGGGATGTATGGCTACACCTTC	NA	TRBV30	TRBJ1-2	NA
CASSLALGTDRGYTF	TGCGCCAGCAGCTTGGCCTTAGGGACGGATCGGGGCTACACCTTC	NA	TRBV5-1	TRBJ1-2	NA
CASSFTATTEAFF	TGTGCCAGCAGTTTCACAGCCACCACTGAAGCTTTCTTT	NA	TRBV12-3/TRBV12-4	TRBJ1-1	NA
CASSFDSGSYNEQFF	TGTGCCAGCAGTTTTGACAGCGGGAGTTACAATGAGCAGTTCTTC	TRBD2	TRBV6-5	TRBJ2-1	NA
CATSEPGTGAEKLFF	TGTGCCACCAGTGAACCCGGGACAGGTGCCGAAAAACTGTTTTTT	TRBD1	TRBV24-1	TRBJ1-4	NA
CASSQDISIPQHF	TGCGCCAGCAGCCAAGATATATCCATTCCCCAGCATTTT	NA	TRBV4-1	TRBJ1-5	once
CASSLSSYEQYF	TGTGCCAGCAGCTTGAGCTCCTACGAGCAGTACTTC	NA	TRBV7-2	TRBJ2-7	NA
CSASSGGAEQFF	TGCAGTGCCAGTAGCGGGGGGGCTGAGCAGTTCTTC	TRBD2	TRBV20-1	TRBJ2-1	few
CAIPNGTPNSPLHF	TGTGCCATCCCAAACGGGACACCGAATAGTCCCCTCCACTTT	NA	TRBV6-5	TRBJ1-6	NA
CASSVQGAQEKLFF	TGTGCCAGCAGTGTACAGGGGGCGCAGGAAAAACTGTTTTTT	TRBD1	TRBV2	TRBJ1-4	NA
CASSFIHSPLHF	TGTGCCAGCAGTTTTATACATTCACCCCTCCACTTT	NA	TRBV27	TRBJ1-6	once
CASSFDTGNEQFF	TGTGCCAGCAGCTTCGATACAGGGAATGAGCAGTTCTTC	NA	TRBV11-2	TRBJ2-1	NA
CASSLSPNTEAFF	TGTGCCAGCAGCTTGTCCCCGAACACTGAAGCTTTCTTT	NA	TRBV5-6	TRBJ1-1	NA
CASSQVRGQGNTEAFF	TGTGCCAGCAGCCAAGTTCGGGGACAGGGGAACACTGAAGCTTTCTTT	TRBD1	TRBV3-1/TRBV3-2	TRBJ1-1	NA
CASSGTSGADEQYF	TGTGCCAGTAGCGGGACTAGCGGCGCGGACGAGCAGTACTTC	TRBD2	TRBV19	TRBJ2-7	NA
CASSDHFQGSGANVLTF	TGTGCCAGCAGCGATCATTTTCAGGGCTCTGGGGCCAACGTCCTGACTTTC	NA	TRBV11-2	TRBJ2-6	NA
CASSLDSRVGTQYF	TGTGCCAGCAGCTTGGATAGCAGGGTCGGGACCCAGTACTTC	NA	TRBV5-6	TRBJ2-5	few
CASSTGRQRRYGYTF	TGTGCCAGCAGCACGGGGAGGCAGCGGCGTTATGGCTACACCTTC	NA	TRBV6-5	TRBJ1-2	NA
CASSLVGTEAFF	TGTGCCAGCAGTTTGGTCGGCACTGAAGCTTTCTTT	NA	TRBV12-3/TRBV12-4	TRBJ1-1	once
CASSLEQGVRHTEAFF	TGTGCCAGCAGCTTGGAACAGGGGGTTAGGCACACTGAAGCTTTCTTT	TRBD1	TRBV5-4	TRBJ1-1	NA
CASSPRGRANTGELFF	TGTGCCAGCAGCCCCCGGGGGAGGGCGAACACCGGGGAGCTGTTTTTT	TRBD2	TRBV9	TRBJ2-2	NA
CASSPNPGGKAGNTIYF	TGTGCCAGCTCACCTAACCCAGGGGGAAAAGCTGGAAACACCATATATTTT	TRBD1	TRBV18	TRBJ1-3	NA
CASTILGGGGNQPQHF	TGTGCCAGTACCATACTCGGAGGGGGCGGCAATCAGCCCCAGCATTTT	TRBD1	TRBV19	TRBJ1-5	once
CASRNREGTEAFF	TGTGCCAGCAGAAACAGGGAGGGGACTGAAGCTTTCTTT	NA	TRBV6-5	TRBJ1-1	NA
CASSIDMARSSYEQYF	TGTGCCAGTAGTATCGATATGGCACGGTCCTCCTACGAGCAGTACTTC	NA	TRBV19	TRBJ2-7	NA
CAISLDGSEAFF	TGTGCCATCAGCCTCGACGGATCTGAAGCTTTCTTT	NA	TRBV10-3	TRBJ1-1	NA
CASSKEYFSPLHF	TGTGCCAGTTCAAAAGAATATTTTTCACCCCTCCACTTT	NA	TRBV19	TRBJ1-6	NA
CASSPQGGSTEAFF	TGTGCCAGCAGCCCGCAGGGCGGGAGCACTGAAGCTTTCTTT	NA	TRBV7-2	TRBJ1-1	few
CASSYSQGTYEQYF	TGTGCCAGCAGTTACTCCCAGGGTACCTACGAGCAGTACTTC	NA	TRBV6-6	TRBJ2-7	NA
CASTIKDTQYF	TGTGCCAGCACAATCAAAGATACGCAGTATTTT	NA	TRBV6-6	TRBJ2-3	NA
CASSQGQGADSNQPQHF	TGTGCCAGCTCACAGGGACAGGGGGCGGATAGCAATCAGCCCCAGCATTTT	TRBD1	TRBV18	TRBJ1-5	NA
CASSPGASQPQHF	TGCGCCAGCAGCCCTGGGGCCAGCCAGCCCCAGCATTTT	NA	TRBV4-1	TRBJ1-5	NA